This T cell receptor beta chain stems from a study of blood T cell repertoires in COVID-19. Looking at the study overall: PBMCs, B-cell-depleted T cells, or T cells were the source of the cDNA or gDNA that made up the material.

Here immunoSEQ multiplex PCR was the method, and the copy in TCRdb shows in-frame clones only, minus some. The sample includes a few hundred thousand clones, roughly 90% of them seen just once. This sequence originates from a woman aged 40 to 50 with COVID-19, enrolled during active disease. The specimen was peripheral blood.

As DNA, the CDR3 is TGCGCCAGCAGCCAAGTACAGGGACAGGGGGGAGGTGAAGCTTTCTTT. This translates into CASSQVQGQGGGEAFF. The rearrangement joins TRBV4-1 to TRBJ1-1, with 11 bases lining up with TRBD1. The CDR3 extends over 16 amino acids. V gave up 1 base and J gave up 7 bases; unmatched junction bases: 8. Germline V CDR1 and CDR2: MGHRA, YSYEKL.